The source of this TCR beta chain is a study of blood T cell repertoires in COVID-19. Across the whole study: Italy, Spain and the United States were the sources of the convalescent and acute COVID-19 samples. The cDNA or gDNA used as material had been derived from T cells, B-cell-depleted T cells, or PBMCs.

Trimming stripped 9 bases from V and 0 bases from J, with 11 bases between. The CDR3 has 14 residues. The V gene's germline CDR1 is KGHDR and CDR2 SFDVKD. Sequencing was performed with immunoSEQ multiplex PCR; in TCRdb, only in-frame clones are kept and a portion is missing. Found here are approximately 230,000 clones, roughly 80% of them singletons; the top ten hold roughly 10%. The chain is built from TRBV24-1 and TRBJ2-1, with TRBD2 as a possible D gene (5 bases). The receptor was isolated from a man older than 75 with acute or convalescent COVID-19. The sample consisted of peripheral blood. Here the CDR3 DNA reads TGTGCCACCGAGGGCAGGAGCTCCTACAATGAGCAGTTCTTC. This gives the protein CATEGRSSYNEQFF.